Below are 27 T cell receptor beta chains sequenced from a single sample in a study of CD8+CD57+ T cells in acquired aplastic anemia. CDR3 and TCR beta VDJ profiling relied on genomic DNA as the template. TCRdb analysed the reads with MiXCR anew, one entry per CDR3 protein. The data hold around 200,000 distinct CDR3 sequences, with around 59% observed a single time. Material: sorted CD4+, CD8+, or CD8+CD57+ T cells (not recorded which) from PBMCs. All receptors derive from a human donor in good health, serving as a control.

This chain links TRBV7-4 with TRBJ2-1, with 8 bases that match TRBD2. The germline V gene encodes CDR1 SGHVT and CDR2 SQSDAQ. Unmatched junction bases numbered 5, after V lost 5 bases and J lost 2 bases. This CDR3 is built from 15 residues. The CDR3 protein is CASSVTSGTYNEQFF. The CDR3 bases are TGTGCCAGCAGCGTTACTAGCGGAACCTACAATGAGCAGTTCTTC.

The sample holds a few counts of this clonotype. A much larger clone sits a single nucleotide away, making a read error possible. The J gene is TRBJ2-3, the V gene TRBV5-6; D assignment may be TRBD1 or TRBD2 (6 bases each). From germline, CDR1 is SGHDT and CDR2 YYEEEE. This CDR3 comprises 13 residues. CDR3 sequence reads: CAGSWGREDTQYF. CDR3 coding DNA: TGTGCCGGCAGTTGGGGGCGGGAAGATACGCAGTATTTT.

This chain joins TRBV10-1 and TRBJ2-2, with D possibly TRBD1 on 5 matching bases. V dropped 2 bases and J dropped 2 bases, with 9 bases sitting between them. Germline CDR1 reads WNHNN; CDR2 reads SYGVQD (reference sequence). CDR3 length equals 15 residues. The CDR3, as DNA: TGCGCCAGCAGTGAGAAGGGGCTAAACACCGGGGAGCTGTTTTTT. Its translation is CASSEKGLNTGELFF.

This clonotype occurred many times. The chain recombines TRBV6-1 with TRBJ1-1; D ambiguous. Germline CDR1 MNHNS, CDR2 SASEGT. Deletions cut 4 bases from V and 3 bases from J, with 9 bases between. CDR3 length equals 13 residues. CDR3 residues: CASSVNRDTEAFF. The CDR3 DNA is TGTGCCAGCAGTGTTAACCGGGACACTGAAGCTTTCTTT.

This clonotype has more than one count but fewer than ten. The J gene is TRBJ2-6, the V gene TRBV5-5; TRBD2 agrees at 10 bases. The V gene end was trimmed by 1 base and the J gene end by 0 bases; junction bases not matched to a gene: 4. The length of the CDR3 is 18 residues. Germline lookup yields CDR1 SGHKS and CDR2 YYEKEE (reference sequence). CDR3 bases: TGTGCCAGCAGCTTGACTAGCGGGGCCCTCTCTGGGGCCAACGTCCTGACTTTC. This sequence encodes CASSLTSGALSGANVLTF. Variable domain in full (rest from reference TRBV5-5 and TRBJ2-6): DAGVTQSPTHLIKTRGQQVTLRCSPISGHKSVSWYQQVLGQGPQFIFQYYEKEERGRGNFPDRFSARQFPNYSSELNVNALLLGDSALYLCASSLTSGALSGANVLTFGAGSRLTVL.

This clonotype occurred a few times. The CDR3 loop reads CSVDGAAGEQYF. Here the CDR3 DNA reads TGCAGCGTTGATGGAGCGGCGGGGGAGCAGTACTTC. V gene TRBV29-1 combines with J gene TRBJ2-7; a possible D gene is TRBD2 (6 bases). Germline CDR1 and CDR2: SQVTM and ANQGSEA. The V end lost 3 bases, the J end lost 7 bases, and 13 bases lay between the germline ends. The CDR3 extends over 12 amino acids.

This clonotype showed up just a few times. The chain is built from TRBV18 and TRBJ2-2; no clear D. The CDR3 covers 13 residues. Germline lookup yields CDR1 KGHSH and CDR2 LQKENI. V was clipped by 3 bases and J by 7 bases, with 9 bases between them. CDR3 loop: CASSPISRGELFF. CDR3 nucleotides: TGTGCCAGCTCACCCATTTCACGCGGGGAGCTGTTTTTT.

At least ten counts were recorded for this clonotype. The V call is TRBV10-1, the J call TRBJ1-2; D gene unclear. CDR3 size: 13 residues. CDR1 WNHNN and CDR2 SYGVQD come from the germline V gene (reference sequence). Trimming removed 6 bases from V and 4 bases from J, with 12 bases in between. The DNA of the CDR3 is TGCGCCAGCAGATCGGGTGCGATCTATGGCTACACCTTC. It translates to CASRSGAIYGYTF.

CDR3 sequence (DNA): TGTGCCAGCAGTCAAACCGGCGGCACTGAAGCTTTCTTT. This sequence encodes CASSQTGGTEAFF. The chain recombines TRBV12-3 or TRBV12-4 with TRBJ1-1; D is unresolved. V lost 5 bases and J lost 4, with 11 bases in between. The CDR3 contains 13 residues.

At least ten counts were recorded for this clonotype. This chain joins TRBV20-1 and TRBJ2-5; the D is unclear. Trimming pared 6 bases from V and 9 bases from J, leaving 14 bases between. The V gene's germline CDR1 is DFQATT and CDR2 SNEGSKA (reference sequence). The CDR3 runs to 11 residues. The CDR3 loop reads CSAVNIASQYF. DNA for the CDR3: TGCAGTGCGGTAAACATAGCATCCCAGTACTTC.

Here the CDR3 DNA reads TGCAGTGCGGCAGCGGGGGCCCAGGAGCAGTACTTC. It encodes CSAAAGAQEQYF. The chain employs TRBV20-1 and TRBJ2-7, with 8 nucleotides matching TRBD2. This CDR3 is 12 amino acids long. Germline CDR1 is DFQATT and CDR2 is SNEGSKA (reference sequence). The junction had 8 bases not matched to a gene; V was cut back by 6 bases and J by 7 bases.

This clonotype was recorded at least ten times. The DNA of the CDR3 is TGTGCCAGCAGGCCCACAGGGGCCAGCTCCTACGAGCAGTACTTC. Its protein is CASRPTGASSYEQYF. V usage is TRBV6-2 or TRBV6-3 and J usage is TRBJ2-7, with 7 bases matching TRBD1. This CDR3 region has 15 residues. Per the germline V gene, CDR1 is MNHEY and CDR2 is SVGEGT. Trimming cost V 6 bases and J 0 bases; bases outside gene matches: 8.

For the CDR3, the DNA is TGTGCCAGTAGTATAGCCAGCTATGGCTACACCTTC. This codes for CASSIASYGYTF. This rearrangement joins TRBV5-6 to TRBJ1-2; D unclear. Germline CDR1 is SGHDT and CDR2 is YYEEEE. The V end was cut by 8 bases, the J end by 4 bases, with 12 bases between. This CDR3 is 12 amino acids long.

This clonotype has ten or more counts. The CDR3: CASKAGPNSPLHF. CDR3 in DNA: TGTGCCAGCAAGGCAGGTCCAAATTCACCCCTCCACTTT. The genes are TRBV6-4 and TRBJ1-6; D is undetermined. CDR3 length: 13 amino acids. Looked up from germline, CDR1 is MRHNA and CDR2 is SNTAGT. V was pared by 7 bases and J by 7 bases, with 11 bases between.

This clonotype appeared many times. The chain employs TRBV30 and TRBJ2-2; no clear D gene. The CDR3 spans 11 residues. Germline V gene lookup returns CDR1 GTSNPN and CDR2 SVGIG (reference sequence). Between the trimmed V and J ends, which lost 4 bases and 6 bases, there was a span of 6 bases. In nucleotides, the CDR3 is TGTGCCTGGAATGTGGCCGGGGAGCTGTTTTTT. It yields the protein CAWNVAGELFF. Combining the CDR3 with reference TRBV30 and TRBJ2-2 gives the whole variable domain SQTIHQWPATLVQPVGSPLSLECTVEGTSNPNLYWYRQAAGRGLQLLFYSVGIGQISSEVPQNLSASRPQDRQFILSSKKLLLSDSGFYLCAWNVAGELFFGEGSRLTVL.

This clonotype was seen at least ten times. The rearrangement joins TRBV9 to TRBJ2-3; the D is unclear. Trimming removed 3 bases at V and 4 bases at J, with 9 bases between. The CDR3 extends over 13 amino acids. Germline V gene sequence: CDR1 SGDLS, CDR2 YYNGEE. The CDR3 spells CASSAREADTQYF. The CDR3 nucleotides are TGTGCCAGCAGCGCAAGAGAGGCAGATACGCAGTATTTT.

This chain joins TRBV7-2 and TRBJ2-3, with unresolved D. This CDR3 spans 13 amino acids. With 4 bases removed from V and 6 bases from J, the gap between germline ends came to 11 bases. Per the germline V gene, CDR1 is SGHTA and CDR2 is FQGNSA. CDR3 loop: CASSSFVLDTQYF. DNA for the CDR3: TGTGCCAGCAGCTCCTTCGTTCTGGATACGCAGTATTTT.

The genes are TRBV10-3 and TRBJ2-3; TRBD1 or TRBD2 may be the D gene (5 bases each). This CDR3 spans 11 amino acids. V gave up 8 bases and J gave up 8 bases, with 11 bases separating them. The germline V gene encodes CDR1 ENHRY and CDR2 SYGVKD. DNA of the CDR3: TGTGCCATCCAGGACGGGACTACGCAGTATTTT. It translates to CAIQDGTTQYF.

This clonotype was picked up many times. The chain is built from TRBV5-6 and TRBJ2-3; 7 bases are a match to TRBD2. Germline V gene lookup returns CDR1 SGHDT and CDR2 YYEEEE. J lost 5 bases, V lost 0 bases, and 12 bases had no gene match. The CDR3 length is 17 residues. CDR3 sequence (DNA): TGTGCCAGCAGCTTGGCCGTAGCGGGCATGGGAGGAGATACGCAGTATTTT. It yields the protein CASSLAVAGMGGDTQYF.

Of note for this clonotype: Likely a read error: the CDR3 ends without its conserved phenylalanine or tryptophan. This sequence joins TRBV5-1 and TRBJ2-5; 10 positions agree with TRBD1. V shed 4 bases, J shed 5 bases, and the junction held 8 bases outside the gene matches. Germline V CDR1 and CDR2: SGHRS, YFSETQ. CDR3 length: 15 amino acids. The CDR3 loop reads CASSPLTGGSETQYV. CDR3 bases: TGCGCCAGCAGCCCCCTGACAGGGGGCTCGGAGACCCAGTACGTC.

This clonotype was recorded many times. A read error may be the cause here, since a much bigger clone is one base away. The V gene is TRBV19, the J gene TRBJ2-1, with D perhaps matching TRBD2 (5 bases). There are 14 residues in the CDR3. Germline V gives CDR1 LNHDA, CDR2 SQIVND (reference sequence). CDR3 coding DNA: TGTGCCGGTAGTATTGACCTGGGAGACAATGAGCAGTTCTTC. This translates into CAGSIDLGDNEQFF.

The V and J genes are TRBV5-1 and TRBJ1-3; no reliable D call. The CDR3 contains 14 residues. Trimming pared 0 bases from V and 6 bases from J, leaving 10 bases between. CDR1 and CDR2 (germline): SGHRS, YFSETQ. The CDR3 sequence: CASSLEQYPNTIYF. Here the CDR3 DNA reads TGCGCCAGCAGCTTGGAACAGTACCCAAACACCATATATTTT.

This clonotype occurred many times. The chain recombines TRBV2 with TRBJ2-1; 8 bases are shared with TRBD1. The CDR3 covers 15 residues. After removal of 5 bases from V and 4 bases from J, the junction contained 7 bases not matched to a gene. In germline, CDR1 is SNHLY, CDR2 FYNNEI. The CDR3 DNA is TGTGCCAGCAGTCCGGACAGGGTCCATTACAATGAGCAGTTCTTC. Protein product: CASSPDRVHYNEQFF.

The sample holds many counts of this clonotype. The V and J genes are TRBV19 and TRBJ1-1; D might be TRBD1 (5 bases). This CDR3 is 18 amino acids long. The ends were cut back, 0 bases at V and 0 bases at J, with 17 bases in the middle. Germline CDR1 is LNHDA and CDR2 is SQIVND (reference sequence). CDR3 sequence: CASSIESWGSPMNTEAFF. As DNA, the CDR3 is TGTGCCAGTAGTATAGAGTCGTGGGGCAGCCCCATGAACACTGAAGCTTTCTTT.

In its sample, this clonotype was seen a few times. The chain is built from TRBV27 and TRBJ2-3; unclear D gene. Trimming left V 3 bases short and J 5 bases short, with 12 bases between. The CDR3 loop spans 14 amino acids. The V gene's germline CDR1 is MNHEY and CDR2 SMNVEV (reference sequence). The CDR3 loop is CASSLRSWGDTQYF. Here the CDR3 DNA reads TGTGCCAGCAGTTTGAGGTCATGGGGAGATACGCAGTATTTT.

The J gene is TRBJ1-4, the V gene TRBV9; 7 bases fit TRBD1. Germline values: CDR1 SGDLS, CDR2 YYNGEE. The CDR3 extends over 15 amino acids. V trimming: 0 bases; J trimming: 6 bases; junction bases outside the gene matches: 5. The CDR3: CASSVGRGSHEKLFF. The CDR3 nucleotides read TGTGCCAGCAGCGTAGGCAGGGGGTCGCATGAAAAACTGTTTTTT.

The rearrangement joins TRBV30 to TRBJ2-4; possibly TRBD1 for D (6 bases). CDR3 length: 16 amino acids. V was cut by 0 bases and J by 2 bases, with 14 bases left in between. The V gene's germline CDR1 is GTSNPN and CDR2 SVGIG (reference sequence). CDR3 sequence reads: CAWSVGQWGSKNIQYF. DNA for the CDR3: TGTGCCTGGAGTGTTGGACAGTGGGGTTCCAAAAACATTCAGTACTTC.